This T cell receptor (beta chain) was obtained from a study of shared T cell receptors in the human thymus. In its sample, this clone was seen once. Measured with immunoSEQ multiplex PCR; TCRdb has only the in-frame clones, and not every one. The sample holds fewer than 700,000 clones; around nine tenths are singletons and the top ten take around 0.0099%. The CDR3 sequence is 13 residues long. V lost 5 bases and J lost 2, with 8 bases in between. Looked up from germline, CDR1 is WNHNN and CDR2 is SYGVQD (reference sequence). These sequences were also reported in another study, on human thymus T cells. As that report states: Infants served as donors; they were healthy and Finnish and were having corrective surgery for congenital heart defects. Resections from corrective heart surgery provided thymus tissue. Among thymic and blood repertoires, usage of V and J genes appeared biased. There were highly overlapping thymic repertoires among unrelated individuals, as related research reported.

This rearrangement joins TRBV10-1 to TRBJ2-3; D remains unclear. The sequence came from a boy younger than two with a congenital heart defect. The sample comprised thymocytes. CDR3: CASSPVYTDTQYF. The CDR3 DNA follows: TGCGCCAGCAGTCCGGTCTACACAGATACGCAGTATTTT.